This T cell receptor (beta chain) was documented in a study of blood T cell repertoires in COVID-19. Germline V lookup: CDR1 SGHVS, CDR2 FQNEAQ. The CDR3 length is 15 residues. The J segment lost 2 bases and the V segment lost 1 base, leaving 3 bases of the junction unmatched. This clone was recorded only once. In the study's own analysis: Reference gene primer amplification in the assay estimated nucleated cell counts. Using immunoSEQ multiplex PCR, the repertoire was profiled, and TCRdb retains in-frame clones only, with some absent. V and J calls plus clone size are reproduced from that table; the DNA served to infer D and trimming. The repertoire has 150,000 to 200,000 clones, 86% of them found once; the top ten carry about 20%.

The sequence came from a man between 65 and 80 years old with active or convalescent COVID-19. Sequencing was performed on peripheral blood. The rearrangement links TRBV7-8 to TRBJ2-7; 9 bases line up with TRBD1. CDR3 sequence reads: CASSLGQGGPYEQYF. The CDR3 nucleotides are TGTGCCAGCAGCTTAGGACAGGGGGGCCCCTACGAGCAGTACTTC.